This TCR beta chain was sequenced for a study of blood T cell repertoires in COVID-19. The CDR3 runs to 15 residues. With 6 bases clipped from V and 3 bases from J, the junction kept 10 bases outside the gene matches. CDR1 and CDR2 from the germline V gene are MNHEY and SMNVEV (reference sequence). Sequencing used immunoSEQ multiplex PCR; TCRdb keeps in-frame clones, though not all of them. The data show around 320,000 clones, roughly 87% seen once. The receptor was derived from a man aged 18 to 29 with active or convalescent COVID-19. The V call is TRBV27, the J call TRBJ2-7, with 8 bases identical to TRBD1. The sample was peripheral blood. The CDR3 region has the DNA TGTGCCAGCAGATCCGGGACAGGAGGGTTCTACGAGCAGTACTTC. It codes for CASRSGTGGFYEQYF.